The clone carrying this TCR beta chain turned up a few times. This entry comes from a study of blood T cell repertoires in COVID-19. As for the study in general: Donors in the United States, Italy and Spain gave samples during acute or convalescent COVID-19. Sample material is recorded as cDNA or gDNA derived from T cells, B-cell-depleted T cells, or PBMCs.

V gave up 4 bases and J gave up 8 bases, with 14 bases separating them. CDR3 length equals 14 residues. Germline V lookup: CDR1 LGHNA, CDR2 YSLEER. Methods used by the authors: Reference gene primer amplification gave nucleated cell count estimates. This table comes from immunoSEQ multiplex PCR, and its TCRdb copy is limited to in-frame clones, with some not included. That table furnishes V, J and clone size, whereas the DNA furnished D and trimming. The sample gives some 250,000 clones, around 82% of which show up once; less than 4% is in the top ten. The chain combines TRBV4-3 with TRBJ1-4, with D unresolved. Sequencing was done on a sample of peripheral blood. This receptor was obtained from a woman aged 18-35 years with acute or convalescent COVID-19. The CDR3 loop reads CASSPQTSGEKLFF. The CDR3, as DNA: TGCGCCAGCAGCCCACAAACGTCGGGGGAAAAACTGTTTTTT.